Shown below are 28 T cell receptor beta chains from a single sample sequenced in a study of T cell repertoires in cytomegalovirus infection. For these TCRs, the target antigens are not known. TCRdb analysed the reads with MiXCR anew, one entry per CDR3 protein. Among about 890,000 distinct CDR3 sequences listed, 31% were seen once. This specimen was cultured CD8+ T cells from PBMCs, taken from culture after CMV antigen stimulation. The origin of the receptors is a human donor in good health (CMV status not recorded). Some clones in this sample may be carry-over from other donors' samples.

This clonotype was picked up many times. The chain combines TRBV6-6 with TRBJ2-7; 12 bases are a match to TRBD2. CDR3 size: 16 residues. V lost 0 bases and J lost 2; bases outside the gene matches: 2. The germline V gene encodes CDR1 MNHNY and CDR2 SVGAGI (reference sequence). CDR3 DNA: TGTGCCAGCAGTTACTCCCGACTAGCGGGGGCCTACGAGCAGTACTTC. Its translation: CASSYSRLAGAYEQYF.

The rearrangement links TRBV7-9 to TRBJ1-4; D may be TRBD1 (6 bases). The V and J ends lost 4 bases and 0 bases respectively, with 18 bases between them. The CDR3 covers 18 residues. Germline V lookup: CDR1 SEHNR, CDR2 FQNEAQ (reference sequence). As DNA, the CDR3 is TGTGCCAGCAGCTCACCCGTTGGACAGAGAGCAACTAATGAAAAACTGTTTTTT. As protein: CASSSPVGQRATNEKLFF.

This clonotype occurred a few times. This chain links TRBV5-6 with TRBJ2-1, with D perhaps given as TRBD1 or TRBD2 (5 bases each). Trimming shortened V by 2 bases and J by 0 bases, and 12 bases separated the two germline ends. Germline CDR1 and CDR2: SGHDT and YYEEEE. There are 16 residues in the CDR3. CDR3 region: CASSFFRESSYNEQFF. CDR3 DNA sequence: TGTGCCAGCAGCTTCTTCAGGGAGAGCTCCTACAATGAGCAGTTCTTC. Filled out from reference TRBV5-6 and TRBJ2-1, the complete variable domain reads DAGVTQSPTHLIKTRGQQVTLRCSPKSGHDTVSWYQQALGQGPQFIFQYYEEEERQRGNFPDRFSGHQFPNYSSELNVNALLLGDSALYLCASSFFRESSYNEQFFGPGTRLTVL.

This clonotype turned up a few times. The rearrangement links TRBV7-2 to TRBJ1-5, with 7 positions matching TRBD1. CDR3 size: 17 residues. The V and J ends lost 1 base and 5 bases, in that order; junction bases with no gene match: 11. CDR1 is SGHTA and CDR2 is FQGNSA in the germline V gene. The CDR3, as DNA: TGTGCCAGCAGCTTAGTAGGGGGCGGGGACAGTTATCAGCCCCAGCATTTT. It encodes CASSLVGGGDSYQPQHF.

The chain employs TRBV12-3 or TRBV12-4 and TRBJ1-6; D gene uncertain. Trimming removed 5 bases from V and 0 bases from J, with 8 bases in between. CDR3 length: 15 amino acids. The CDR3 sequence: CASSPSVSYNSPLHF. Here the CDR3 DNA reads TGTGCCAGCAGTCCCAGTGTCTCCTATAATTCACCCCTCCACTTT.

V gene TRBV24-1 combines with J gene TRBJ1-6; D call uncertain. Germline V CDR1 and CDR2: KGHDR, SFDVKD. This CDR3 contains 14 residues. V was shortened by 4 bases and J by 14 bases, with 17 bases between the two germline ends. Here the CDR3 reads CATSDWENPGSLHF. The CDR3 DNA sequence: TGTGCCACCAGTGACTGGGAGAACCCAGGATCCCTCCACTTT.

This chain joins TRBV15 and TRBJ2-1; D is perhaps TRBD2 (6 bases). This CDR3 has 14 amino acids. Trimming took 4 bases from V and 1 from J, leaving 8 bases between them. Germline V gives CDR1 LNHNV, CDR2 YYDKDF (reference sequence). CDR3 amino acids: CATSNAGSYNEQFF. CDR3 in DNA: TGTGCCACCAGCAATGCGGGGTCCTACAATGAGCAGTTCTTC.

V is TRBV7-9 and J is TRBJ1-2, with TRBD1 matching 7 bases. V lost 3 bases, J lost 5 bases, and 6 bases stayed unmatched. The germline gives CDR1 SEHNR, CDR2 FQNEAQ (reference sequence). CDR3 length equals 14 residues. The CDR3 loop is CASSLGQSYYGYTF. In DNA, the CDR3 is TGTGCCAGCAGCTTGGGACAGTCTTATTATGGCTACACCTTC.

The table lists this clonotype with a few counts. The rearrangement uses TRBV19 and TRBJ1-1, with D uncertain. Trimming removed 3 bases from V and 0 bases from J, with 5 bases in between. CDR3 length equals 13 residues. CDR1 is LNHDA, CDR2 SQIVND, per germline (reference sequence). The CDR3 DNA is TGTGCCAGTAGTATGTCTGTGAACACTGAAGCTTTCTTT. Translating gives CASSMSVNTEAFF.

This chain links TRBV4-1 with TRBJ2-2; no clear D. With 0 bases removed from V and 7 bases from J, the gap between germline ends came to 6 bases. This CDR3 spans 13 amino acids. From germline, CDR1 is MGHRA and CDR2 YSYEKL. In DNA, the CDR3 is TGCGCCAGCAGCCAAGAAGATTACGGGGAGCTGTTTTTT. Protein product: CASSQEDYGELFF.

This clonotype showed up just once. This chain joins TRBV29-1 and TRBJ2-7; a weak D match, TRBD2 (5 bases). The CDR3 length is 12 residues. Germline V CDR1 and CDR2: SQVTM, ANQGSEA. Trimming removed 5 bases from V and 2 bases from J, with 10 bases in between. CDR3 bases: TGCAGCGTTTTGGACGGGACCTACGAGCAGTACGTC. Residues: CSVLDGTYEQYV.

This clonotype was observed a single time. The V gene is TRBV7-3, the J gene TRBJ2-3; D is ambiguous. Germline V CDR1 and CDR2: SGHTA, FQGTGA. The CDR3 totals 15 residues. V shed 3 bases and J shed 0 bases, with 10 bases lying between them. The DNA of the CDR3 is TGTGCCAGCAGCTTTTTGGTTTCTAGCACAGATACGCAGTATTTT. This codes for CASSFLVSSTDTQYF.

The table lists this clonotype with a few counts. The chain carries TRBV12-3 or TRBV12-4 and TRBJ1-2; maybe TRBD1 (5 bases). This CDR3 is built from 13 residues. V was cut by 6 bases and J by 4 bases, with 12 bases left in between. The CDR3 nucleotides read TGTGCCAGCAGACCTGACAGAGGCTATGGCTACACCTTC. Its translation: CASRPDRGYGYTF.

In this sample, this clonotype turned up a few times. The chain is built from TRBV9 and TRBJ1-4; D perhaps matches TRBD1 (5 bases). Germline CDR1 is SGDLS and CDR2 is YYNGEE. The CDR3 is made up of 15 amino acids. Trimming pared 1 base from V and 8 bases from J, leaving 15 bases between. The CDR3 reads CASSVYETAAEKLFF. In nucleotides, the CDR3 is TGTGCCAGCAGCGTATATGAGACAGCGGCAGAAAAACTGTTTTTT.

This rearrangement joins TRBV5-4 to TRBJ1-3; 10 nucleotides align to TRBD1. The CDR3 is 19 amino acids. Germline V lookup: CDR1 SGHNT, CDR2 YYREEE (reference sequence). J gave up 4 bases and V 3 bases, and 16 bases lay outside the gene matches. The CDR3 sequence: CASSSIPGQGMDPGNTIYF. CDR3 coding DNA: TGTGCCAGCAGCTCTATCCCGGGACAGGGGATGGATCCCGGAAACACCATATATTTT.

The chain carries TRBV6-2 or TRBV6-3 and TRBJ1-2; a possible D gene is TRBD1 (5 bases). CDR3 length: 16 residues. CDR1 MNHEY and CDR2 SVGEGT come from the germline V gene. V was cut by 0 bases and J by 4 bases, with 15 bases left in between. This chain's CDR3 is CASSYSTDTRSYGYTF. In DNA, the CDR3 is TGTGCCAGCAGTTACTCGACGGACACCAGATCCTATGGCTACACCTTC.

The chain carries TRBV12-3 or TRBV12-4 and TRBJ1-1; a possible D gene is TRBD1 (5 bases). CDR3 size: 13 residues. Trimming stripped 8 bases from V and 6 bases from J, with 16 bases between. The CDR3 region is CASSPGPRAEAFF. In DNA form, the CDR3 reads TGTGCCAGCTCCCCAGGGCCGCGCGCTGAAGCTTTCTTT.

The J gene is TRBJ1-3, the V gene TRBV6-1; D is ambiguous. Germline assignment: CDR1 MNHNS and CDR2 SASEGT. The CDR3 length is 16 residues. The ends were cut back, 5 bases at V and 0 bases at J, with 14 bases in the middle. The CDR3 region is CASSSYDLSSGNTIYF. In nucleotides, the CDR3 is TGTGCCAGCAGTTCTTACGACCTGAGCTCTGGAAACACCATATATTTT.

The chain combines TRBV7-9 with TRBJ2-1, with D possibly matching TRBD2 (6 bases). This CDR3 region has 15 residues. CDR1 is SEHNR, CDR2 FQNEAQ, per germline (reference sequence). The germline V and J ends were trimmed by 3 bases and 8 bases, with 17 bases remaining between them. The CDR3 reads CASSLGGALIDEQFF. The CDR3 DNA reads TGTGCCAGCAGCTTGGGCGGGGCACTCATAGATGAGCAGTTCTTC. Together with reference TRBV7-9 and TRBJ2-1, the CDR3 gives the full variable domain: DTGVSQNPRHKITKRGQNVTFRCDPISEHNRLYWYRQTLGQGPEFLTYFQNEAQLEKSRLLSDRFSAERPKGSFSTLEIQRTEQGDSAMYLCASSLGGALIDEQFFGPGTRLTVL.

This clonotype turned up a few times. The chain has TRBV2 and TRBJ2-7; 10 bases fit TRBD1. Germline V lookup: CDR1 SNHLY, CDR2 FYNNEI. V lost 4 bases to trimming and J lost 3 bases; unmatched junction nucleotides: 3. This CDR3 spans 14 amino acids. The DNA of the CDR3 is TGTGCCAGCAGTGCGGGACAGGGGAACTACGAGCAGTACGTC. Protein sequence: CASSAGQGNYEQYV.

The chain carries TRBV29-1 and TRBJ1-2; no definite D call. The CDR3 is 10 amino acids. Germline V gives CDR1 SQVTM, CDR2 ANQGSEA. Trimming left V 5 bases short and J 5 bases short, with 6 bases between. In DNA, the CDR3 is TGCAGCGTTAGCCAGTATGGCTACACCTTC. It yields the protein CSVSQYGYTF.

The chain couples TRBV12-3 or TRBV12-4 to TRBJ1-5; D is uncertain. V was trimmed by 0 bases and J by 2 bases, leaving 8 bases between them. This CDR3 has 15 amino acids. The CDR3 region has the DNA TGTGCCAGCAGTTTAGCGGGGAGTGGCAATCAGCCCCAGCATTTT. Protein product: CASSLAGSGNQPQHF.

The chain carries TRBV28 and TRBJ1-6; D remains ambiguous. Germline V gene data show CDR1 as MDHEN and CDR2 as SYDVKM. This CDR3 contains 16 residues. The V and J ends lost 3 bases and 7 bases respectively, with 16 bases between them. The CDR3, as DNA: TGTGCCAGCAGTTTTGTCTCATTTTCGAGGAATTCACCCCTCCACTTT. Translating gives CASSFVSFSRNSPLHF.

V gene TRBV19 combines with J gene TRBJ1-5, with 7 nucleotides matching TRBD1. Germline V CDR1 and CDR2: LNHDA, SQIVND (reference sequence). V dropped 6 bases and J dropped 9; count of bases not matched to a gene: 14. The CDR3 runs to 15 residues. CDR3 bases: TGTGCCAGTAGCCTCCGTGGACAGGACCTGGGGCCCCAGCATTTT. It encodes CASSLRGQDLGPQHF.

In this sample, this clonotype turned up many times. V and J are TRBV7-2 and TRBJ2-7; D gene unclear. The germline V and J ends were trimmed by 1 base and 2 bases, with 6 bases remaining between them. CDR1 and CDR2 (germline): SGHTA, FQGNSA. The CDR3 contains 13 residues. The DNA of the CDR3 is TGTGCCAGCAGCTTAGGAGGAACCTACGAGCAGTACTTC. Translation: CASSLGGTYEQYF. Filled out from reference TRBV7-2 and TRBJ2-7, the complete variable domain reads GAGVSQSPSNKVTEKGKDVELRCDPISGHTALYWYRQSLGQGLEFLIYFQGNSAPDKSGLPSDRFSAERTGGSVSTLTIQRTQQEDSAVYLCASSLGGTYEQYFGPGTRLTVT.

This clonotype has at least ten counts. This rearrangement joins TRBV7-2 to TRBJ1-6, with 8 bases fitting TRBD1. Trimming removed 1 base from V and 7 bases from J; junction bases left unmatched: 9. The germline CDR1 and CDR2 sequences are SGHTA and FQGNSA. CDR3 size: 17 residues. DNA for the CDR3: TGTGCCAGCAGCTTAGATGGCCGGACAGGGAGGAATTCACCCCTCCACTTT. Translating gives CASSLDGRTGRNSPLHF.

This clonotype was observed a few times. J is TRBJ2-3 and V is TRBV7-3; TRBD2 aligns across 8 bases. From germline, CDR1 is SGHTA and CDR2 FQGTGA. CDR3 length equals 15 residues. V lost 5 bases, J lost 2 bases, and 6 bases stayed unmatched. CDR3 in amino acids: CASSPNGGVTDTQYF. The CDR3 bases are TGTGCCAGCAGCCCTAACGGGGGGGTCACAGATACGCAGTATTTT.

There are a few counts of this clonotype. The chain combines TRBV28 with TRBJ2-5, with D possibly TRBD2 on 5 matching bases. Germline CDR1 and CDR2: MDHEN and SYDVKM. This CDR3 comprises 12 residues. V was clipped by 4 bases and J by 6 bases, with 9 bases between them. The CDR3 here is CASSSRGQTQYF. CDR3 sequence (DNA): TGTGCCAGCAGTTCCCGGGGTCAGACCCAGTACTTC.